This T cell receptor beta chain emerged from a study of Ad26.COV2.S vaccination and SARS-CoV-2 variants. Study-wide background: Dosing was one shot or two shots 56 days apart.

Germline V gives CDR1 SQVTM, CDR2 ANQGSEA. The CDR3 has 16 residues. Trimming removed 1 base at V and 2 bases at J, with 15 bases between. Treatment of the sample: about 20 received Ad26.COV2.S at low or high dose, single or two shots; a few received placebo; per-sample allocation not given. Sampling was done on day 63 after the first vaccine or placebo injection. The table came from immunoSEQ multiplex PCR; TCRdb's copy has only in-frame clones and leaves some out. The sample includes more than 300,000 clones, 85% to 90% of them seen just once. The receptor comes from a person aged 18 to 59 who received the Ad26.COV2.S COVID-19 vaccine or a placebo. Sequenced here: peripheral blood, sampled in a trial of Ad26.COV2.S vaccine versus placebo. This sequence joins TRBV29-1 and TRBJ2-1; the D gene is possibly TRBD1 (5 bases). CDR3 DNA: TGCAGCGTTGAAGGGGGATCAGGCAGGGCCTACAATGAGCAGTTCTTC. It translates to CSVEGGSGRAYNEQFF.